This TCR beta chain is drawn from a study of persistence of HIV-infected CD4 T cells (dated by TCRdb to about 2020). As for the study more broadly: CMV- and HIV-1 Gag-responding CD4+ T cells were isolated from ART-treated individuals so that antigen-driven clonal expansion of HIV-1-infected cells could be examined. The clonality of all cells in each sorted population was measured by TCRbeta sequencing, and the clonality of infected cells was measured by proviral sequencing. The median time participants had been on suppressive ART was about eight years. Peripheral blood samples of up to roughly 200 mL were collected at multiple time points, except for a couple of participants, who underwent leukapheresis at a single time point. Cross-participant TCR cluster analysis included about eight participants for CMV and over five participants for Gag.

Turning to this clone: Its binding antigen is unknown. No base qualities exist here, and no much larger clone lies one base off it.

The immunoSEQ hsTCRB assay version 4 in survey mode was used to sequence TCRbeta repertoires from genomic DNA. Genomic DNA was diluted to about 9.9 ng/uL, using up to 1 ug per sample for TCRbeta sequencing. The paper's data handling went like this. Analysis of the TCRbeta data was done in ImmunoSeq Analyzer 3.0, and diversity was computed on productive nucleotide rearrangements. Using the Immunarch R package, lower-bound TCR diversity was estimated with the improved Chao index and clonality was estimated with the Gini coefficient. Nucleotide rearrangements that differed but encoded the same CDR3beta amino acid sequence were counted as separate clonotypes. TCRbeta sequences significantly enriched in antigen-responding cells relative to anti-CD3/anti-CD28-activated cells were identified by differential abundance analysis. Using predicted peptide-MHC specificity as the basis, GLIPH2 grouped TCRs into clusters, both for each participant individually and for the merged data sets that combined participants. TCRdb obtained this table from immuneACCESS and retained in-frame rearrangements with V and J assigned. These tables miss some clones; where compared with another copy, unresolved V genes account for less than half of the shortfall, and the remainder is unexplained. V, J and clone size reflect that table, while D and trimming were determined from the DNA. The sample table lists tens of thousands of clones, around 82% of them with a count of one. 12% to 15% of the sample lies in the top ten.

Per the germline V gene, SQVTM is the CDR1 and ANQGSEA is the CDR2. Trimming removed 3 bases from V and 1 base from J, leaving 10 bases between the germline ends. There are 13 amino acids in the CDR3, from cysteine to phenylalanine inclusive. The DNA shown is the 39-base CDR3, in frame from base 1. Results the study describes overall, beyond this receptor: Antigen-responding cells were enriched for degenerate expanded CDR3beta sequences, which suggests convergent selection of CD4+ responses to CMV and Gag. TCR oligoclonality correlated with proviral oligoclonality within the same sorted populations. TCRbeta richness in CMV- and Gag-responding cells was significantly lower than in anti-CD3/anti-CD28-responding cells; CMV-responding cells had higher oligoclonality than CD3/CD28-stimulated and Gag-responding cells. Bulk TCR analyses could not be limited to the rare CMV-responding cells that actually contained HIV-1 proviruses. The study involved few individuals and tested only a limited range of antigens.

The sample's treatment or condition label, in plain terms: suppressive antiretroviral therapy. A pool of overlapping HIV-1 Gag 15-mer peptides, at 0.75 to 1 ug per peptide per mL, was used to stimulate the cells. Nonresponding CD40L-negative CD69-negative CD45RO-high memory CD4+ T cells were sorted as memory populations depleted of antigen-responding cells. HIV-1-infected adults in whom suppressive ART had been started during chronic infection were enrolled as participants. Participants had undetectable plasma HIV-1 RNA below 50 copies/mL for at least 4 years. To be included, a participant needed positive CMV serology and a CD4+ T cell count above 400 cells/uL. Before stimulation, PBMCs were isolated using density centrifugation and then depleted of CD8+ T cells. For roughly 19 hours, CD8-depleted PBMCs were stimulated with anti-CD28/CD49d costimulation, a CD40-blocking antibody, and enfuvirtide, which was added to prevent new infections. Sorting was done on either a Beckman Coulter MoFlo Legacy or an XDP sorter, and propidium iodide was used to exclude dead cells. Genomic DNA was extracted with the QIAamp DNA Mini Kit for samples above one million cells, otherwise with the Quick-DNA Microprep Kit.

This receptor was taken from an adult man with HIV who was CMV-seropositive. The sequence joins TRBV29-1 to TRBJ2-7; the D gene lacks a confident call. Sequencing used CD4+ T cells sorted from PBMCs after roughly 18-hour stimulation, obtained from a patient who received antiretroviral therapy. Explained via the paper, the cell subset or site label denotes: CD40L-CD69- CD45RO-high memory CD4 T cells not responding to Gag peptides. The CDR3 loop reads CSVETVGSYEQYF. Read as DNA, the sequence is TGCAGCGTTGAGACGGTTGGTTCCTACGAGCAGTACTTC.